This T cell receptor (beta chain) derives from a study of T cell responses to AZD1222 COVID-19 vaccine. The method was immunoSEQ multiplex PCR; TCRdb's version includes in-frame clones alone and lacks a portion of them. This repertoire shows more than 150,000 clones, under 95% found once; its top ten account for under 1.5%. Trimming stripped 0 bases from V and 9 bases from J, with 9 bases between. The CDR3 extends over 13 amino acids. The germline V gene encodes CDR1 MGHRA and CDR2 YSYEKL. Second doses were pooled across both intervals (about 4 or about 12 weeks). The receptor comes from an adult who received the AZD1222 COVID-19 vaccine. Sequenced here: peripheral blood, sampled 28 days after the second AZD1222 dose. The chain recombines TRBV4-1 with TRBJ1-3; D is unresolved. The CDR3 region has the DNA TGCGCCAGCAGCCAAGATGTCGGAGGCACCATATATTTT. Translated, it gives CASSQDVGGTIYF.